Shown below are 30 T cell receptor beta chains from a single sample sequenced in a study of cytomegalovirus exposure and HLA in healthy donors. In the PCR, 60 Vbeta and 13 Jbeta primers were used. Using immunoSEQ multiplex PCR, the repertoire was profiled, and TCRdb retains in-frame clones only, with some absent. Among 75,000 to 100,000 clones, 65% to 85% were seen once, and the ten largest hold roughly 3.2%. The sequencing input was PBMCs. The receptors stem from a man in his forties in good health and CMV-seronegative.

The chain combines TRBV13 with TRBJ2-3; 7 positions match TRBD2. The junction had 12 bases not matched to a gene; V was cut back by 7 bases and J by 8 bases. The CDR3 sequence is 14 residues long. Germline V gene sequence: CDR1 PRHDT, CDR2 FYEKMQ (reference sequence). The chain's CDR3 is CASTPGGPRGTQYF. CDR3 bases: TGTGCCAGCACCCCGGGGGGACCTCGGGGTACGCAGTATTTT.

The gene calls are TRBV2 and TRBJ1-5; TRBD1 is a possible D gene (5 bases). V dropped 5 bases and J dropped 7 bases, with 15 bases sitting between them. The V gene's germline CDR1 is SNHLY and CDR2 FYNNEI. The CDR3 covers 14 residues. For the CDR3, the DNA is TGTGCCAGCAGTCCACTGGGGGGGAAACAGCCCCAGCATTTT. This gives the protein CASSPLGGKQPQHF.

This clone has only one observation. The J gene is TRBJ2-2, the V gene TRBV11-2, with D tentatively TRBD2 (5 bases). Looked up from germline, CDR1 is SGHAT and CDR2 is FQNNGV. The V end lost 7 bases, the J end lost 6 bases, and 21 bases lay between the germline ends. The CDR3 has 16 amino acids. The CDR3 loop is CASKSNIGVRSGELFF. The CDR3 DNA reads TGTGCCAGCAAATCTAATATCGGGGTTCGGTCCGGGGAGCTGTTTTTT. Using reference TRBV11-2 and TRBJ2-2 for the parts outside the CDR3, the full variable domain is EAGVAQSPRYKIIEKRQSVAFWCNPISGHATLYWYQQILGQGPKLLIQFQNNGVVDDSQLPKDRFSAERLKGVDSTLKIQPAKLEDSAVYLCASKSNIGVRSGELFFGEGSRLTVL.

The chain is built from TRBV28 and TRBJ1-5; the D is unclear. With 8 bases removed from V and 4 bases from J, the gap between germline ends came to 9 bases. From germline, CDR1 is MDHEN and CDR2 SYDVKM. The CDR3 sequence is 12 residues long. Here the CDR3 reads CASGGPNQPQHF. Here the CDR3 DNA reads TGTGCCAGCGGAGGGCCGAATCAGCCCCAGCATTTT.

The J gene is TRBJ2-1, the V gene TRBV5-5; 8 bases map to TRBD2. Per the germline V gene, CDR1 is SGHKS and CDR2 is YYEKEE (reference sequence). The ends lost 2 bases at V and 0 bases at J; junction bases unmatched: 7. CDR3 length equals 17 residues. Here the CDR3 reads CASSFFGGVSSYNEQFF. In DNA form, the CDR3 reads TGTGCCAGCAGCTTCTTCGGGGGGGTGAGCTCCTACAATGAGCAGTTCTTC.

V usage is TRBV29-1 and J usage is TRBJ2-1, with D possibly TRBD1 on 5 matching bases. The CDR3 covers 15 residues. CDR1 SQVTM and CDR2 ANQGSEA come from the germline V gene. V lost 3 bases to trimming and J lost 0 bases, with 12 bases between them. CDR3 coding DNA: TGCAGCGTTGATGGACATCCAGGCTCCTACAATGAGCAGTTCTTC. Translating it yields CSVDGHPGSYNEQFF.

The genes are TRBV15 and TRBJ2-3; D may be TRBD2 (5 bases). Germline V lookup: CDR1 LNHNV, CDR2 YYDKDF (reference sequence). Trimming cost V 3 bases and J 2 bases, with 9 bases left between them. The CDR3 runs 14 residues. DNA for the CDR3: TGTGCCACCAGCAGGGGAGCTTACACAGATACGCAGTATTTT. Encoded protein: CATSRGAYTDTQYF.

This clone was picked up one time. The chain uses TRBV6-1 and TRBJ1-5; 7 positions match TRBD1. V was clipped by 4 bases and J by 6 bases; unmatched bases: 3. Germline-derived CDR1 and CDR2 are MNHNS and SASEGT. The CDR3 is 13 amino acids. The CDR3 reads CASSGRTGQPQHF. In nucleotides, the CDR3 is TGTGCCAGCAGTGGCCGGACAGGTCAGCCCCAGCATTTT.

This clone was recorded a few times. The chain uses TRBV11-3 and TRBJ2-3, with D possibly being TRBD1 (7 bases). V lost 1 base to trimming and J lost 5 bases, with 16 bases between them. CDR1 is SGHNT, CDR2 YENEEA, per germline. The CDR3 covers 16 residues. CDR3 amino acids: CASSLGGGGIVDTQYF. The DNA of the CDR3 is TGTGCCAGCAGCTTAGGAGGGGGCGGGATTGTAGATACGCAGTATTTT.

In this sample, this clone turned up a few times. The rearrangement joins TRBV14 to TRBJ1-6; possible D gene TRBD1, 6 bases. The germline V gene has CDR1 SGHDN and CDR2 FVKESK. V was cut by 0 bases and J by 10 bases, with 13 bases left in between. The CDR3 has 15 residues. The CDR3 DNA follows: TGTGCCAGCAGCCAAGATCCACAGGGAAGATCACCCCTCCACTTT. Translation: CASSQDPQGRSPLHF.

The CDR3 reads CSVDRAYNEQFF. CDR3 nucleotide sequence: TGCAGCGTTGACCGGGCCTACAATGAGCAGTTCTTC. The gene calls are TRBV29-1 and TRBJ2-1; no clear D. The CDR3 consists of 12 residues. Germline V gives CDR1 SQVTM, CDR2 ANQGSEA. V lost 3 bases and J 2 bases, leaving 5 bases between the germline ends.

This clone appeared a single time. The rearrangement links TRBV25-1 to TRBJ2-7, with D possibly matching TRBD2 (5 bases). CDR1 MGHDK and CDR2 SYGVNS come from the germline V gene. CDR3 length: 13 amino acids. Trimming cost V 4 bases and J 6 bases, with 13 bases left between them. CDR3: CASSATWSGEQYF. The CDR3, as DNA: TGTGCCAGCAGTGCAACGTGGAGCGGCGAGCAGTACTTC.

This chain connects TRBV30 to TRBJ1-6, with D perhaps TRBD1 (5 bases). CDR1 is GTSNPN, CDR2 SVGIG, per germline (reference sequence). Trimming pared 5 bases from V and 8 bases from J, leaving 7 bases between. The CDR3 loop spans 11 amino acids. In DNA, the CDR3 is TGTGCCTGGGGGGGGGATTCACCCCTCCACTTT. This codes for CAWGGDSPLHF.

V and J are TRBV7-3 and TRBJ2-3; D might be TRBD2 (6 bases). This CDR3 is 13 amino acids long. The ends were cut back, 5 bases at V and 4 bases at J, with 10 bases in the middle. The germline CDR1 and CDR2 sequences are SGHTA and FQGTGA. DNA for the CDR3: TGTGCCAGCAGCACCTTAGCGGCAGATACGCAGTATTTT. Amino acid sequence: CASSTLAADTQYF.

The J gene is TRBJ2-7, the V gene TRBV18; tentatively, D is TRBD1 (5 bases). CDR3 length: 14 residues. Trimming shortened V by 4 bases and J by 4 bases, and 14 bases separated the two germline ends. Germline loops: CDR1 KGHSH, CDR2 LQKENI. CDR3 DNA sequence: TGTGCCAGCTCACAGCAGGGTGGTGGGTACGAGCAGTACTTC. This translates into CASSQQGGGYEQYF.

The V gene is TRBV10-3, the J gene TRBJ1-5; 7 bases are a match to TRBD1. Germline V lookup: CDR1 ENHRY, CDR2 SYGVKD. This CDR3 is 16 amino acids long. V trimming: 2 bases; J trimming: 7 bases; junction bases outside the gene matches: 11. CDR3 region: CAISERAGGRGQPQHF. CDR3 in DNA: TGTGCCATCAGTGAGCGGGCAGGGGGTAGAGGACAGCCCCAGCATTTT.

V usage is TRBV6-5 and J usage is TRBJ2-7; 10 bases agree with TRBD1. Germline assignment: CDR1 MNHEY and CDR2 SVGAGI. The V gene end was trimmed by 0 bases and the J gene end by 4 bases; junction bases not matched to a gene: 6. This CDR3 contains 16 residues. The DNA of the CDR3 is TGTGCCAGCAGTTACTCGCCCGGGACAGGGGCATACGAGCAGTACTTC. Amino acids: CASSYSPGTGAYEQYF.

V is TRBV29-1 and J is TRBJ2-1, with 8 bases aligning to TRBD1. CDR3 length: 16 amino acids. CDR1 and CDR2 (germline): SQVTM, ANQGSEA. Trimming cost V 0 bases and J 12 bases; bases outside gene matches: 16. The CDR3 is CSVEDDTTPGQDTQFF. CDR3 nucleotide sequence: TGCAGCGTTGAAGATGACACCACCCCGGGACAGGATACGCAGTTCTTC.

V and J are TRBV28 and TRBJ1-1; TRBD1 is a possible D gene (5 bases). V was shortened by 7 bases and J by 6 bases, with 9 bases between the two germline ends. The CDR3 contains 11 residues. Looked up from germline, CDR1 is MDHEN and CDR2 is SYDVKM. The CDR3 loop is CASMTDAEAFF. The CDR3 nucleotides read TGTGCCAGCATGACAGACGCTGAAGCTTTCTTT. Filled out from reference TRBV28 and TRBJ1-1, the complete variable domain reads DVKVTQSSRYLVKRTGEKVFLECVQDMDHENMFWYRQDPGLGLRLIYFSYDVKMKEKGDIPEGYSVSREKKERFSLILESASTNQTSMYLCASMTDAEAFFGQGTRLTVV.

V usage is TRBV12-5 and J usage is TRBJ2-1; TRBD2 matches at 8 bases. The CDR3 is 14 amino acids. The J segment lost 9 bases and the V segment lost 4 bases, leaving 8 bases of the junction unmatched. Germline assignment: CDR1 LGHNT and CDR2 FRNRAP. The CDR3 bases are TGTGCTAGTGGTTATGGGACTAGGATAAGTGAGCAGTTCTTC. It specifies CASGYGTRISEQFF.

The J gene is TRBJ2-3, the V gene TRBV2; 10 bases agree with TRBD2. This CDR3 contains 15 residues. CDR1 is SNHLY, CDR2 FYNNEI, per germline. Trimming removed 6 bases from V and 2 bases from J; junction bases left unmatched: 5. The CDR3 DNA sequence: TGTGCCAGCAGACGGACTAGCGGAACCACAGATACGCAGTATTTT. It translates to CASRRTSGTTDTQYF.

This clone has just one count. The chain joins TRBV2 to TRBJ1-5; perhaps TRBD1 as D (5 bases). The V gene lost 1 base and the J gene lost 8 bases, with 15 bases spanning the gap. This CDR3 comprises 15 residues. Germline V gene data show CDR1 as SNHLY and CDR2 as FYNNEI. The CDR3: CASSEEVTGAKPQHF. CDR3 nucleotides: TGTGCCAGCAGTGAAGAGGTTACTGGGGCCAAGCCCCAGCATTTT. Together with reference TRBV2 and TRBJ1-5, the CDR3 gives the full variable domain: EPEVTQTPSHQVTQMGQEVILRCVPISNHLYFYWYRQILGQKVEFLVSFYNNEISEKSEIFDDQFSVERPDGSNFTLKIRSTKLEDSAMYFCASSEEVTGAKPQHFGDGTRLSIL.

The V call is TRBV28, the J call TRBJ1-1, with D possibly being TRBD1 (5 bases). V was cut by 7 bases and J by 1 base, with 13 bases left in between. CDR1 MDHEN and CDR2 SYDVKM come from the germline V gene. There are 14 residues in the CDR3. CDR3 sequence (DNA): TGTGCCAGCAACACCCCGGACAAGAACACTGAAGCTTTCTTT. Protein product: CASNTPDKNTEAFF.

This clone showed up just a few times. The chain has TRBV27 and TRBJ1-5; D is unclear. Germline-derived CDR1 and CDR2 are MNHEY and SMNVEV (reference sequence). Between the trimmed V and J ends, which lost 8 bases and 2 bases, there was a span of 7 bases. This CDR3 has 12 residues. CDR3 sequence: CASRGGNQPQHF. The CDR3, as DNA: TGTGCCAGCCGGGGAGGCAATCAGCCCCAGCATTTT.

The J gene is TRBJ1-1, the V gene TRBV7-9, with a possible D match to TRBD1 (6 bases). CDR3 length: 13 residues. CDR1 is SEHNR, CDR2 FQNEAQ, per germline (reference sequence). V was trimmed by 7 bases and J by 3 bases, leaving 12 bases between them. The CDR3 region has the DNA TGTGCCAGCACCCGCCAGGGGTACACTGAAGCTTTCTTT. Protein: CASTRQGYTEAFF.

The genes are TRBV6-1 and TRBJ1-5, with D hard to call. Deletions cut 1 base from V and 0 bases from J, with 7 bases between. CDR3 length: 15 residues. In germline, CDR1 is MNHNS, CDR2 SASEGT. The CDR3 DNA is TGTGCCAGCAGTGAAGGGCGGTATAGCAATCAGCCCCAGCATTTT. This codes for CASSEGRYSNQPQHF.

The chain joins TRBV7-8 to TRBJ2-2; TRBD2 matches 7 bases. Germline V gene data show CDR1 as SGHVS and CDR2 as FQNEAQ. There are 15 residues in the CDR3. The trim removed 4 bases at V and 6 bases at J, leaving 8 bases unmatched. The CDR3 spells CASSSRTSRSGELFF. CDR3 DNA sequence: TGTGCCAGCAGCTCCCGGACTAGTAGGTCCGGGGAGCTGTTTTTT.

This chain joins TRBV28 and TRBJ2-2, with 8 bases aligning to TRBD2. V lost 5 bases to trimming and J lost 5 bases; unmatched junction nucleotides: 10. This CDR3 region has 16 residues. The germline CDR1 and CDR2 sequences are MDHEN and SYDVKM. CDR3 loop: CASSRPVAGRTGELFF. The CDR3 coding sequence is TGTGCCAGCAGTAGACCTGTAGCGGGGCGGACCGGGGAGCTGTTTTTT.

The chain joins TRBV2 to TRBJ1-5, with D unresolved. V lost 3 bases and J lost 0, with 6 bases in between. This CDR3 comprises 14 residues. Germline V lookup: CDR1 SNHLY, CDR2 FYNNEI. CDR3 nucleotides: TGTGCCAGCAGTGACCGCGGTAGCAATCAGCCCCAGCATTTT. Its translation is CASSDRGSNQPQHF. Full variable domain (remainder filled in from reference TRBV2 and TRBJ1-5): EPEVTQTPSHQVTQMGQEVILRCVPISNHLYFYWYRQILGQKVEFLVSFYNNEISEKSEIFDDQFSVERPDGSNFTLKIRSTKLEDSAMYFCASSDRGSNQPQHFGDGTRLSIL.

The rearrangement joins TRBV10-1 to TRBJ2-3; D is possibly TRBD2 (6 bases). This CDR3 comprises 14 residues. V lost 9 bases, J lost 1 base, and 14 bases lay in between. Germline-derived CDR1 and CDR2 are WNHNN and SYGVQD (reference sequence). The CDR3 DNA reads TGCGCCAGTAGTAGTAGCGGTCGCACAGATACGCAGTATTTT. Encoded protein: CASSSSGRTDTQYF.